This T cell receptor (beta chain) stems from a study of HIV-infected children after antiretroviral therapy interruption. In its sample, this clonotype was seen a few times. Treatment indicated: PENTA 11 planned treatment interruption arm or continuous ART arm. At least 24 weeks of at least three-drug ART, in children 2 to 15 years. At least 5 million viable PBMCs were required per cryopreserved sample. V shed 0 bases and J shed 3 bases, with 15 bases lying between them. The CDR3 sequence is 16 residues long. The V gene's germline CDR1 is SGHRS and CDR2 YFSETQ. RNA-based 3' RACE libraries used unique molecular identifiers. TCRdb fed the 3' RACE reads into MiXCR, producing one record per CDR3 protein. This table holds 90,000 or so distinct CDR3 sequences, about 7% found once.

Sample: CD45RA+ CD4+ T cells from PBMCs, pooled from several time points, taken from a donor given antiretroviral therapy, either interrupted or continuous. The subset is: naive CD4+ CD45RA+ CD45RO- T cells. The V and J genes are TRBV5-1 and TRBJ1-1; D is uncertain. This TCR was sampled from a pool of human donors with HIV. The DNA of the CDR3 is TGCGCCAGCAGCTTGGGGACCGACAAATTCCACACTGAAGCTTTCTTT. Its protein product is CASSLGTDKFHTEAFF.